A selection of T cell receptor beta chains follows, all from one sample in a study of T cells in Graves' hyperthyroidism and ophthalmopathy. TCRdb re-called the multiplex PCR reads through MiXCR, storing one row per CDR3 protein. The sample lists hundreds of thousands of distinct CDR3 sequences, over 35% occurring once. Sequencing was carried out using blood. The receptor source for this set is a man aged 18 to 29 with Graves' hyperthyroidism. Both conserved end residues are part of each CDR3. D genes are given only for firm matches. Some rows mark clone size as missing; the rest say once, few, many or name a class of expanded clone.

d_gene,abundance,j_gene,v_gene,CDR3aa,CDR3nt
TRBD1,few,TRBJ2-5,TRBV7-2,CASSWPGTGGKETQYF,TGTGCCAGCAGCTGGCCCGGGACAGGGGGGAAAGAGACCCAGTACTTC
.,.,TRBJ1-1,TRBV7-8,CASSFAGDAEAFF,TGTGCCAGCAGTTTCGCCGGGGACGCTGAAGCTTTCTTT
TRBD1,.,TRBJ1-3,TRBV9,CASSPWTGATGNTIYF,TGTGCCAGCAGCCCTTGGACAGGGGCGACAGGAAACACCATATATTTT
TRBD1,few,TRBJ1-1,TRBV19,CASSRPPGTDQNTEAFF,TGTGCCAGTAGCCGTCCTCCCGGGACAGACCAGAACACTGAAGCTTTCTTT
TRBD1,.,TRBJ1-4,TRBV6-5,CASKTGQGAGVKLFF,TGTGCCAGCAAGACAGGACAGGGGGCCGGGGTAAAACTGTTTTTT
.,.,TRBJ1-1,TRBV29-1,CRLTGLAEAFF,TGCAGACTCACAGGGCTTGCTGAAGCTTTCTTT
.,.,TRBJ2-5,TRBV2,CASPYEGPNQYF,TGTGCCAGCCCCTACGAGGGGCCGAACCAGTACTTC
TRBD1,many,TRBJ2-7,TRBV2,CASNGQGAYEQYF,TGTGCCAGCAATGGACAGGGGGCCTACGAGCAGTACTTC
.,.,TRBJ1-4,TRBV6-5,CASSEAASEKLFF,TGTGCCAGCAGTGAAGCGGCCTCTGAAAAACTGTTTTTT
.,.,TRBJ2-5,TRBV6-5,CASSYEARGETQYF,TGTGCCAGCAGTTACGAGGCAAGGGGCGAGACCCAGTACTTC
.,many,TRBJ1-2,TRBV7-2,CASSLDSYVYGYTF,TGTGCCAGCAGCTTAGACAGCTACGTTTATGGCTACACCTTC
.,.,TRBJ2-5,TRBV7-2,CASSSPTAFGETRYF,TGTGCCAGCAGCTCCCCGACAGCATTTGGGGAGACCCGGTACTTC
.,.,TRBJ2-2,TRBV5-1,CASSSGAQGHANTGELFF,TGCGCCAGCAGCAGCGGGGCCCAGGGGCACGCGAACACCGGGGAGCTGTTTTTT
TRBD1,.,TRBJ1-5,TRBV20-1,CSAGMDRGGHQPQHF,TGCAGTGCTGGAATGGACAGGGGAGGACATCAGCCCCAGCATTTT
.,.,TRBJ2-5,TRBV29-1,CSVGADSNQPQYF,TGCAGCGTGGGGGCGGACAGCAATCAGCCCCAGTACTTC
.,.,TRBJ2-7,TRBV28,CASRPGDMMVYEQYF,TGTGCCAGCAGACCAGGCGACATGATGGTCTACGAGCAGTACTTC
TRBD1,.,TRBJ1-2,TRBV4-1,CASSQEPGQVFGYTF,TGCGCCAGCAGCCAAGAACCGGGACAGGTCTTCGGCTACACCTTC
TRBD1,.,TRBJ1-5,TRBV10-3,CASSSSGQGGTHGNQPQHF,TGTGCCAGCAGTTCCTCCGGACAGGGTGGGACCCATGGCAATCAGCCCCAGCATTTT
.,few,TRBJ2-7,TRBV4-1,CASSQETRGYNIGQYF,TGCGCCAGCAGCCAAGAGACCAGGGGATATAACATTGGGCAGTACTTC
TRBD1,few,TRBJ2-2,TRBV11-2,CASSLFLDRGRLTTGELFF,TGTGCCAGCAGCTTATTTCTGGACAGGGGGCGCCTGACCACCGGGGAGCTGTTTTTT
.,many,TRBJ1-4,TRBV25-1,CASSEGGGPGQKLFF,TGTGCCAGCAGTGAAGGGGGAGGGCCTGGCCAAAAACTGTTTTTT
.,many,TRBJ1-1,TRBV5-1,CASSPDGNTEAFF,TGCGCCAGCAGCCCGGACGGGAACACTGAAGCTTTCTTT
.,many,TRBJ2-7,TRBV15,CATSAGRIYEQYF,TGTGCCACCAGCGCGGGACGGATCTACGAGCAGTACTTC
TRBD1,.,TRBJ1-6,TRBV2,CASSSTRDRRIFSPLHF,TGTGCCAGCAGTTCGACCCGGGACAGGAGAATTTTTTCACCCCTCCACTTT
.,.,TRBJ2-7,TRBV2,CASTYRLGTYEQYF,TGTGCCAGCACATACAGGCTTGGGACCTACGAGCAGTACTTC
.,.,TRBJ2-2,TRBV12-3/TRBV12-4,CASEGQNTGELFF,TGTGCCAGTGAAGGGCAAAACACCGGGGAGCTGTTTTTT
TRBD2,few,TRBJ2-7,TRBV20-1,CSARDRPAGSSEQYF,TGCAGTGCTAGAGATCGGCCAGCGGGATCCTCCGAGCAGTACTTC
.,many,TRBJ1-4,TRBV7-9,CASSFSNGREKLFF,TGTGCCAGCAGCTTTTCTAATGGGCGTGAAAAACTGTTTTTT
TRBD1,few,TRBJ1-4,TRBV7-2,CASSPGTGFSANEKLFF,TGTGCCAGCAGCCCCGGGACAGGGTTTTCAGCTAATGAAAAACTGTTTTTT
.,.,TRBJ2-7,TRBV6-5,CASSPNRQANYEQYF,TGTGCCAGCAGTCCGAATCGACAGGCCAACTACGAGCAGTACTTC
TRBD2,many,TRBJ2-7,TRBV7-8,CASSPRGDHEQYF,TGTGCCAGCAGCCCTCGGGGGGACCACGAGCAGTACTTC
TRBD2,many,TRBJ2-2,TRBV7-2,CASSLAGGTGELFF,TGCGCCAGCAGCTTGGCGGGGGGCACCGGGGAGCTGTTTTTT
.,.,TRBJ1-1,TRBV6-5,CASRFSLTDWSEAFF,TGTGCCAGCAGATTTTCCCTGACAGATTGGTCTGAAGCTTTCTTT
TRBD1,.,TRBJ1-5,TRBV7-9,CASSAGQGRQPQHF,TGTGCCAGCAGCGCCGGACAGGGACGACAGCCCCAGCATTTT
.,.,TRBJ1-5,TRBV2,CASSGQGWPTDQPQHF,TGTGCCAGCTCGGGTCAGGGGTGGCCGACAGATCAGCCCCAGCATTTT
.,.,TRBJ2-7,TRBV7-3,CASSQEGTNSYEQYF,TGTGCCAGCAGCCAAGAGGGGACAAATTCCTACGAGCAGTACTTC
TRBD2,.,TRBJ2-7,TRBV7-6,CASSALAGGYTGEQYF,TGTGCCAGCAGCGCCCTAGCGGGAGGATACACCGGGGAGCAGTACTTC
.,many,TRBJ1-1,TRBV19,CASRSQVGYTEAFF,TGTGCCAGTAGGTCTCAGGTGGGGTACACTGAAGCTTTCTTT
.,.,TRBJ1-5,TRBV2,CASGSRRAQPQHF,TGTGCCAGCGGGTCCAGGCGGGCTCAGCCCCAGCATTTT